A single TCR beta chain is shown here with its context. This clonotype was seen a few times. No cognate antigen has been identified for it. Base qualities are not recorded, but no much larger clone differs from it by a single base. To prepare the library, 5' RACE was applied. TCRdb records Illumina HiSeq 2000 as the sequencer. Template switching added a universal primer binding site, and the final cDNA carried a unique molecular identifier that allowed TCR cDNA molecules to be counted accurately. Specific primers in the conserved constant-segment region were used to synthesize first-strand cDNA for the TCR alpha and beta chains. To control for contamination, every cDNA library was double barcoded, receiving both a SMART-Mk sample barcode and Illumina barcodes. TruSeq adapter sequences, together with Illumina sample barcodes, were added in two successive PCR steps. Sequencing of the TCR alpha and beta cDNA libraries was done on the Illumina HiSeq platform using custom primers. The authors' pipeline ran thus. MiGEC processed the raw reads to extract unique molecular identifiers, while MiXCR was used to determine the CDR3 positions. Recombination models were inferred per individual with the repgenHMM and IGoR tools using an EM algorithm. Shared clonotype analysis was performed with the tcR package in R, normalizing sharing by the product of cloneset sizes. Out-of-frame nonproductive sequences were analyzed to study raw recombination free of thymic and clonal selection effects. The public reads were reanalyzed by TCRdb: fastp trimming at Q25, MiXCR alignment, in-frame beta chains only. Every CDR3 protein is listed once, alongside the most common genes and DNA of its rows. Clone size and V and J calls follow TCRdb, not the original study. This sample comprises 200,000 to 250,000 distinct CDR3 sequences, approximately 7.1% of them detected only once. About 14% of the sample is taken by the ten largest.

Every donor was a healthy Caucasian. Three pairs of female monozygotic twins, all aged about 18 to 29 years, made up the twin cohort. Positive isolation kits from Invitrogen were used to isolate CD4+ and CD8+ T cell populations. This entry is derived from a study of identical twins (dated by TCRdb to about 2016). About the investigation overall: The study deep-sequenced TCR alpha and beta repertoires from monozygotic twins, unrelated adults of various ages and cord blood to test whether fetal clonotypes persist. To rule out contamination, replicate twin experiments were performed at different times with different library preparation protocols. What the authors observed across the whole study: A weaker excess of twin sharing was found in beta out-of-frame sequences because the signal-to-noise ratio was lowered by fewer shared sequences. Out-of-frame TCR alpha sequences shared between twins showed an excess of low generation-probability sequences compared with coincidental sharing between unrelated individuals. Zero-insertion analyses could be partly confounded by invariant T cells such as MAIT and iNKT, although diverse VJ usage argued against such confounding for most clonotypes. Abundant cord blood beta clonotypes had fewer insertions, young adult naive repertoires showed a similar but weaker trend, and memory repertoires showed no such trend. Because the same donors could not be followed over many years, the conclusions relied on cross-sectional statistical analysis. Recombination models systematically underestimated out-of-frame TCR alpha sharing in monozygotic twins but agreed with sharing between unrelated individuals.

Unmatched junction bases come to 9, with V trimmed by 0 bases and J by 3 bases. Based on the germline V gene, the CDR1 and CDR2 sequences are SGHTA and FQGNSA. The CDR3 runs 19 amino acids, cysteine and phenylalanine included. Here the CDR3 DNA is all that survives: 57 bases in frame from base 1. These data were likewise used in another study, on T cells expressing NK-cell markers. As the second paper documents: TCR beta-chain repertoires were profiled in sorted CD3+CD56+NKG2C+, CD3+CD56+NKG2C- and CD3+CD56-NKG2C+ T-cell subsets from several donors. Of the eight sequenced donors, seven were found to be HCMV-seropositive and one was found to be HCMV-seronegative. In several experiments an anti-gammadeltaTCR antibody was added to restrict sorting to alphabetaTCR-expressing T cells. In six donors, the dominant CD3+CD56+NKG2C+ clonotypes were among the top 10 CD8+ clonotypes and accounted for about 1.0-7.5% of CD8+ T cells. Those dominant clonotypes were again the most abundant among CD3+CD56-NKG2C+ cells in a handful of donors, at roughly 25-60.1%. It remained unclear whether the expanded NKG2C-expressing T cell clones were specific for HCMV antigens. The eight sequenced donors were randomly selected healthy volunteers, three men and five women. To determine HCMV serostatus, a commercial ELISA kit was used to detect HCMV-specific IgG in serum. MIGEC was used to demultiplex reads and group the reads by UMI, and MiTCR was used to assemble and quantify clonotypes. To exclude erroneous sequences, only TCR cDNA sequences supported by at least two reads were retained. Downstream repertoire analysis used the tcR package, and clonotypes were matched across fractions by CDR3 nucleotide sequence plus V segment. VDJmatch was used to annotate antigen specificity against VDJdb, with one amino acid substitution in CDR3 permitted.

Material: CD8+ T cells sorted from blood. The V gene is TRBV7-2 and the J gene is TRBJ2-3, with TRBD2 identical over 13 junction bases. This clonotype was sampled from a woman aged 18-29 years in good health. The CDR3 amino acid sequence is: CASSLAEVWTSGGTDTQYF. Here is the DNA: TGTGCCAGCAGCTTAGCGGAGGTTTGGACTAGCGGGGGAACAGATACGCAGTATTTT.